This record covers a single T cell receptor (beta chain). Its target is not known. The data were taken from a study of T-cell reconstitution after alpha-beta-depleted transplantation in children. The study, taken as a whole, reports: For some patients, TCRbeta diversity was high at day 60 because of recipient T cells and thymic progenitors that survived. Alpha-beta T cells present about two months after transplant were reported to originate from several hundred expanded graft clones. By one year post-transplant, T-cell counts and diversity largely arose from T cells that were newly produced.

For TCRbeta, the library was prepared with unique molecular identifiers. TCRdb reprocessed the PCR reads via MiXCR and lists one record per CDR3 protein. The data show 450,000 to 550,000 distinct CDR3 sequences, 11% seen once. The sequence was obtained from a female patient aged 2-9 years who had a stem cell transplant for aplastic anemia, so the T cells may come from the graft donor. Sample: PBMCs, mostly from graft donor cells, taken 180 days after TCRalphabeta/CD19-depleted stem cell transplant.

In nucleotides, the CDR3 is TGCAGTGCTAGACCTAGCGGGTGGGGGTACGAGCAGTACTTC. Its protein product is CSARPSGWGYEQYF. This rearrangement joins TRBV20-1 to TRBJ2-7, with 8 bases fitting TRBD2. The V segment lost 2 bases and the J segment 4 bases; nucleotides outside the gene matches: 7. Germline V gives CDR1 DFQATT, CDR2 SNEGSKA (reference sequence). The CDR3 runs to 14 residues.